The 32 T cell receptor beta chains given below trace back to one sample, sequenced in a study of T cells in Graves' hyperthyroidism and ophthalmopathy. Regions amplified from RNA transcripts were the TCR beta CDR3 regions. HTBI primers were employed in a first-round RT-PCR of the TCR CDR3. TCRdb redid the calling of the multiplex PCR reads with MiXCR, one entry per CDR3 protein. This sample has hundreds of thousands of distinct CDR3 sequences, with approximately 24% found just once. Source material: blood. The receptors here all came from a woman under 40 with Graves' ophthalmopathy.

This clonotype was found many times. The CDR3 coding sequence is TGTGCCAGCAGGGGACACGTCCCGAACACTGAAGCTTTCTTT. Translation gives CASRGHVPNTEAFF. V and J are TRBV6-5 and TRBJ1-1; tentative D call: TRBD1 (6 bases). Germline loops: CDR1 MNHEY, CDR2 SVGAGI. V was cut by 6 bases and J by 1 base, with 12 bases left in between. The CDR3 is made up of 14 amino acids.

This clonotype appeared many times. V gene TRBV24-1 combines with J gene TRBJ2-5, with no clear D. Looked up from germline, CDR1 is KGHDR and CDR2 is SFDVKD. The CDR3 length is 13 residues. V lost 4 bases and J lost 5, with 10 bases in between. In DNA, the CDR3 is TGTGCCACCAGTGACCCGCTAGAGGAGACCCAGTACTTC. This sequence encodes CATSDPLEETQYF.

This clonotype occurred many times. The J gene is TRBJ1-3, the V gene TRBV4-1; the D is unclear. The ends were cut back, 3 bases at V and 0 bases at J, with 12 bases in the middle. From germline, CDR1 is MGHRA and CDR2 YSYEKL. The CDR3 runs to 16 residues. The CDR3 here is CASSHLTPLSGNTIYF. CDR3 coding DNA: TGCGCCAGCAGCCACCTCACACCGCTCTCTGGAAACACCATATATTTT.

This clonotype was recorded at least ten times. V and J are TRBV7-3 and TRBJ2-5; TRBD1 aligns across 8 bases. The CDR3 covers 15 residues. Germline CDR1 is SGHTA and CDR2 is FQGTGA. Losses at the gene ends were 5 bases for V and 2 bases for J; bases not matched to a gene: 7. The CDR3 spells CASSANGQGQETQYF. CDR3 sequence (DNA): TGTGCCAGCAGCGCCAATGGACAGGGTCAAGAGACCCAGTACTTC.

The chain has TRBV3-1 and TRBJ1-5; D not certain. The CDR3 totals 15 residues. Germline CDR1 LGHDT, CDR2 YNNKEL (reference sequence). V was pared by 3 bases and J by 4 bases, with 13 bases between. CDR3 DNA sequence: TGTGCCAGCAGCCACGACGGACGGGGAAATCAGCCCCAGCATTTT. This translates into CASSHDGRGNQPQHF.

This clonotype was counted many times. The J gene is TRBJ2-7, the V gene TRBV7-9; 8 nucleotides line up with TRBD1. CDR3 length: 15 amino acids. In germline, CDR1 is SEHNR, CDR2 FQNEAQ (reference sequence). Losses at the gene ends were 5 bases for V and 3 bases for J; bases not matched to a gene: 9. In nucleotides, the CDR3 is TGTGCCAGCAGCGACGACAGGGGCCGGGACTACGAGCAGTACTTC. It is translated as CASSDDRGRDYEQYF.

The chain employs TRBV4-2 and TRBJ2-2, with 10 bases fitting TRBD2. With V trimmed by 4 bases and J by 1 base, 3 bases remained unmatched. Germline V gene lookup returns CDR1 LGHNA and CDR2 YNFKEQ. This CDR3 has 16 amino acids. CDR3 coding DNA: TGTGCCAGCAGCCCCGTAGCGGGGGGGAACACCGGGGAGCTGTTTTTT. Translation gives CASSPVAGGNTGELFF.

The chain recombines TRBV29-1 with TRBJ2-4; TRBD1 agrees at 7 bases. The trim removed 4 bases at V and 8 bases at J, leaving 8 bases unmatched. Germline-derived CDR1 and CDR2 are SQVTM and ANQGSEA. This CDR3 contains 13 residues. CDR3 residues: CSVVGTEPDIQYF. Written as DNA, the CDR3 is TGCAGCGTTGTGGGGACAGAGCCGGACATTCAGTACTTC.

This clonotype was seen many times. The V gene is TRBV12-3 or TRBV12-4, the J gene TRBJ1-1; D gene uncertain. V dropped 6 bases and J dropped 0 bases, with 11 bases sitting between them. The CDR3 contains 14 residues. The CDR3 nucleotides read TGTGCCAGCAGCCGTCTTGTAATGAACACTGAAGCTTTCTTT. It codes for CASSRLVMNTEAFF.

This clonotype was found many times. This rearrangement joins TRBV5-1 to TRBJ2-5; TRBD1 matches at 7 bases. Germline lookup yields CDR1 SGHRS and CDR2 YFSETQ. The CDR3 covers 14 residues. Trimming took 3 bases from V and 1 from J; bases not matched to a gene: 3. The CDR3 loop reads CASSWTGAQETQYF. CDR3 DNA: TGCGCCAGCAGCTGGACAGGAGCCCAAGAGACCCAGTACTTC.

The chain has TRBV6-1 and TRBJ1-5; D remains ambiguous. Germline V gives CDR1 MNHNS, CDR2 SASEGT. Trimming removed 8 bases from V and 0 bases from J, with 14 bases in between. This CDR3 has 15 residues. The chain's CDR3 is CASSYWQNSNQPQHF. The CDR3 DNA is TGTGCCAGCTCCTATTGGCAGAATAGCAATCAGCCCCAGCATTTT.

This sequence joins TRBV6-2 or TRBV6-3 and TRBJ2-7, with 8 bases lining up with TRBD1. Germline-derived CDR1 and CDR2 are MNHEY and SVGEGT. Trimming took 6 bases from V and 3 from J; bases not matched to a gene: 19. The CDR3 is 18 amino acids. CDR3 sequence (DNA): TGTGCCAGCAGCACTGACCTCCTGACAGGGGATAAACTCTACGAGCAGTACTTC. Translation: CASSTDLLTGDKLYEQYF.

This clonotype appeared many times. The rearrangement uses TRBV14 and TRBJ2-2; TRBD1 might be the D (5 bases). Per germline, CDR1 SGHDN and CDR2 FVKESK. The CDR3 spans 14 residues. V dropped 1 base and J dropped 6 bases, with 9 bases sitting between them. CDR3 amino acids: CASSQGGSAGELFF. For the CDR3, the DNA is TGTGCCAGCAGCCAAGGGGGCTCGGCCGGGGAGCTGTTTTTT.

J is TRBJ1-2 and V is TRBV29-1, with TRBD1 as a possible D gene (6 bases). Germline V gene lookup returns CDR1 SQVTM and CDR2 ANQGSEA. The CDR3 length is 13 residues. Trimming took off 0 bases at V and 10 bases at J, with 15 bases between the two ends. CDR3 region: CSVEDRGADLYTF. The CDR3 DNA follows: TGCAGCGTTGAAGATCGGGGGGCGGATCTCTACACCTTC. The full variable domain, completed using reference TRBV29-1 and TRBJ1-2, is SAVISQKPSRDICQRGTSLTIQCQVDSQVTMMFWYRQQPGQSLTLIATANQGSEATYESGFVIDKFPISRPNLTFSTLTVSNMSPEDSSIYLCSVEDRGADLYTFGSGTRLTVV.

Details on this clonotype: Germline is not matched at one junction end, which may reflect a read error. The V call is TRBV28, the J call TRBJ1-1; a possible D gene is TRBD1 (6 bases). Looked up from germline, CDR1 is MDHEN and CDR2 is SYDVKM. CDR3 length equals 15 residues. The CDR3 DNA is TGTGCCAGCAGACCCTTGGGGGGGCTGGGCACTGAGGCTTTCTTT. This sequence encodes CASRPLGGLGTEAFF.

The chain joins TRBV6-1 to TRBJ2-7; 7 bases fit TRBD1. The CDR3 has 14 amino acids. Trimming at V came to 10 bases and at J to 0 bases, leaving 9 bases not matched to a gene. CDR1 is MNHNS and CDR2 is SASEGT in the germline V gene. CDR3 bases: TGTGCCACGGCCCGGACAGGTCTCTCCTACGAGCAGTACTTC. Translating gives CATARTGLSYEQYF.

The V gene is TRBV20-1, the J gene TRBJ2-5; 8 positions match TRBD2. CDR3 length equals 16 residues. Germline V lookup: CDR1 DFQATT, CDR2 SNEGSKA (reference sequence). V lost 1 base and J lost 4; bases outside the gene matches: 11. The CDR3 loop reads CSARAYLAGKRETQYF. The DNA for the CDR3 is TGCAGTGCTAGAGCCTATCTAGCGGGCAAAAGAGAGACCCAGTACTTC.

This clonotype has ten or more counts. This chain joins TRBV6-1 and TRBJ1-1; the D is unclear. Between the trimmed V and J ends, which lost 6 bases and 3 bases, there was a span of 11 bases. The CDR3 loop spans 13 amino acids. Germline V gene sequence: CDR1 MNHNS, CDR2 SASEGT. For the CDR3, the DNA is TGTGCCAGCAGCGCCCGGGGAGACACTGAAGCTTTCTTT. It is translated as CASSARGDTEAFF.

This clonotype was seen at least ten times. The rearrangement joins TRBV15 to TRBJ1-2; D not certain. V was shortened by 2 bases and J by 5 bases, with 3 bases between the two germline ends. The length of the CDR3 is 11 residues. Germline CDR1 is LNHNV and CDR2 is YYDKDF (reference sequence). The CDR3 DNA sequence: TGTGCCACCAGCAGAAGATATGGCTACACCTTC. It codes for CATSRRYGYTF.

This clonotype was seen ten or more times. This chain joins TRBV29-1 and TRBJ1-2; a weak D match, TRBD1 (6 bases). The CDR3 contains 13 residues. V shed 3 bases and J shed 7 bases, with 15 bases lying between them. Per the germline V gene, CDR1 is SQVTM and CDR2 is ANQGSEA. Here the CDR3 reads CSVERRGGAGYTF. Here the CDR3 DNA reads TGCAGCGTTGAGAGGAGGGGGGGCGCTGGCTACACCTTC.

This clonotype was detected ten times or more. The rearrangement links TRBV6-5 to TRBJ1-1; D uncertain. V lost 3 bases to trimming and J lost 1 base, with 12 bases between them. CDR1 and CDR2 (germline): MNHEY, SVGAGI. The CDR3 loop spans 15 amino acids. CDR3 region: CASSYTSGANTEAFF. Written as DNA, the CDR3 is TGTGCCAGCAGTTATACGAGCGGAGCGAACACTGAAGCTTTCTTT.

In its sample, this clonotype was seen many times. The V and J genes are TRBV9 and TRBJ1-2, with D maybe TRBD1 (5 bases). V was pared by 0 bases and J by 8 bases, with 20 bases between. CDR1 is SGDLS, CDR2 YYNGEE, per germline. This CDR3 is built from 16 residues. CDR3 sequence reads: CASSVGQGSAYYGYTF. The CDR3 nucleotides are TGTGCCAGCAGCGTAGGCCAGGGATCCGCCTATTACGGCTACACCTTC.

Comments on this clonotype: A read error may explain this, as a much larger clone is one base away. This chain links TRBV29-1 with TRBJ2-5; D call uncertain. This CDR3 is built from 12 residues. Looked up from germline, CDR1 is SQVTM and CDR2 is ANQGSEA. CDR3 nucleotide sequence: TGCAGCGTCCTGACTCCGACGAAGACCAAGTACTTC. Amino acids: CSVLTPTKTKYF.

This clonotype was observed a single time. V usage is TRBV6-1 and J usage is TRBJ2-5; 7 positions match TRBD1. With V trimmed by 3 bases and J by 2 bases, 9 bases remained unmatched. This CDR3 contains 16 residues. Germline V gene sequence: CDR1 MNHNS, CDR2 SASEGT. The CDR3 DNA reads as TGTGCCAGCAGTGATCTCTTTACAGGGGTTCAAGAGACCCAGTACTTC. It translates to CASSDLFTGVQETQYF.

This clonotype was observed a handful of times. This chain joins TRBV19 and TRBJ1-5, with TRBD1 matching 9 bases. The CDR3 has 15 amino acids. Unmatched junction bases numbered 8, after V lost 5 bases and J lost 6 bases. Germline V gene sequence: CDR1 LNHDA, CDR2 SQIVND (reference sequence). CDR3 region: CASSRPRDRAQPQHF. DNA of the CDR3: TGTGCCAGTAGTCGGCCCCGGGACAGGGCTCAGCCCCAGCATTTT.

The CDR3 region is CASSYFARGNSNQPQHF. The CDR3 region has the DNA TGTGCCAGCAGTTACTTCGCTCGGGGCAATAGCAATCAGCCCCAGCATTTT. The chain joins TRBV6-5 to TRBJ1-5, with D possibly matching TRBD1 (5 bases). Germline-derived CDR1 and CDR2 are MNHEY and SVGAGI. V was cut by 1 base and J by 0 bases, with 13 bases left in between. The CDR3 has 17 amino acids.

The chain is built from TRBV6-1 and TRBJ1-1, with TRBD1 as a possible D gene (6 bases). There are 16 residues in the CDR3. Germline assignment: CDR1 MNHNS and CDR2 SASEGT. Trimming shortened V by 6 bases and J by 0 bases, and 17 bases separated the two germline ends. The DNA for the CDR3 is TGTGCCAGCAGCTTTTCGGGGGGCCGGATGAACACTGAAGCTTTCTTT. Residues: CASSFSGGRMNTEAFF.

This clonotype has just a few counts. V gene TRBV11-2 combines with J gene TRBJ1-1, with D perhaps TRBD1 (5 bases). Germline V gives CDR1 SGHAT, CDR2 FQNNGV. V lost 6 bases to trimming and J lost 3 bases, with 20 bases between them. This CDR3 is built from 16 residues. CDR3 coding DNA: TGTGCCAGCAGACAAGGGGAGTTAACCCCTGACACTGAAGCTTTCTTT. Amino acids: CASRQGELTPDTEAFF.

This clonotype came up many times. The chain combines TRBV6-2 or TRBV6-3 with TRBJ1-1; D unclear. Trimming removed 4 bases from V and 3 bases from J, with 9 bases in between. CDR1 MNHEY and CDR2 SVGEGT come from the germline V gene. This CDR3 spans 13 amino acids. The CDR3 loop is CASSSAQDTEAFF. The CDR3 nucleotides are TGTGCCAGCAGTTCAGCGCAGGACACTGAAGCTTTCTTT.

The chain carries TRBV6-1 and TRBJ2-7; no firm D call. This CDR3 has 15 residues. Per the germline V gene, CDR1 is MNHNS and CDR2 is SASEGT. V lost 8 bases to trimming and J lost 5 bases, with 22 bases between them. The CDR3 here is CASGVRLVPRDEQYF. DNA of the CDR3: TGTGCCAGCGGAGTCAGGCTAGTTCCTCGGGACGAGCAGTACTTC.

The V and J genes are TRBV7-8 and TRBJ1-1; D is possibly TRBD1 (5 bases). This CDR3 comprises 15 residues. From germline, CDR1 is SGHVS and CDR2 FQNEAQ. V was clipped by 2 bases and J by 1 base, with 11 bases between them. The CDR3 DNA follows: TGTGCCAGCAGCTTATCTAGGGGTCCGAACACTGAAGCTTTCTTT. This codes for CASSLSRGPNTEAFF. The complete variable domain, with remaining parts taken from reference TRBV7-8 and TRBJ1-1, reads GAGVSQSPRYKVAKRGQDVALRCDPISGHVSLFWYQQALGQGPEFLTYFQNEAQLDKSGLPSDRFFAERPEGSVSTLKIQRTQQEDSAVYLCASSLSRGPNTEAFFGQGTRLTVV.

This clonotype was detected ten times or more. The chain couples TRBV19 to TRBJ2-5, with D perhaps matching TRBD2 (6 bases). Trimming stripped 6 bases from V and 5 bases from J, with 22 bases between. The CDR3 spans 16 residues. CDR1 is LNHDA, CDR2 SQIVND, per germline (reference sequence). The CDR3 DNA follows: TGTGCCAGTAGGAGTACCACGACAGCGGGTAGGGAGACCCAGTACTTC. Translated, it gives CASRSTTTAGRETQYF.